A selection of T cell receptor beta chains follows, all from one sample in a study of blood T cell repertoires in COVID-19. The method was immunoSEQ multiplex PCR; TCRdb's version includes in-frame clones alone and lacks a portion of them. The sample records 200,000 to 250,000 clones, 87% being singletons. The sequenced material came from peripheral blood. All receptors derive from a woman aged 18-35 years who had recovered from COVID-19. Both conserved end residues are part of each CDR3. D genes are given only for firm matches. Expanded clones are given a class, and other clones once, few, many or no size at all.

TRBV29-1	TRBD2	TRBJ2-5	-	CSVSGSRETQYF	TGCAGCGTTAGCGGGAGTCGAGAGACCCAGTACTTC
TRBV27	-	TRBJ1-5	-	CASSLGTLSNQPQHF	TGTGCCAGCAGTTTAGGGACACTTAGCAATCAGCCCCAGCATTTT
TRBV5-4	-	TRBJ2-1	-	CASSLVAGGEQFF	TGTGCCAGCAGCTTGGTCGCCGGGGGTGAGCAGTTCTTC
TRBV29-1	TRBD1	TRBJ2-2	-	CSVQKQGYTGELFF	TGCAGCGTTCAGAAACAGGGGTACACCGGGGAGCTGTTTTTT
TRBV13	-	TRBJ1-6	-	CASSLTNPSPLHF	TGTGCCAGCAGCTTGACTAACCCTTCACCCCTCCACTTT
TRBV25-1	TRBD1	TRBJ2-7	-	CASSESPPGGLYEQYF	TGTGCCAGCAGTGAATCCCCGCCAGGGGGCTTATACGAGCAGTACTTC
TRBV18	-	TRBJ1-2	few	CASSPESDYGYTF	TGTGCCAGCTCACCTGAGTCCGACTATGGCTACACCTTC
TRBV5-1	-	TRBJ1-2	-	CASSLVVQGTYGYTF	TGCGCCAGCAGCTTGGTAGTTCAGGGGACCTATGGCTACACCTTC
TRBV4-1	TRBD1	TRBJ1-5	-	CASSQGTGSNQPQHF	TGCGCCAGCAGCCAAGGGACAGGGAGCAATCAGCCCCAGCATTTT
TRBV30	-	TRBJ2-2	-	CAWREGPGELFF	TGTGCCTGGAGGGAGGGGCCCGGGGAGCTGTTTTTT
TRBV25-1	TRBD1	TRBJ2-5	-	CASSERGQGGQTQYF	TGTGCCAGCAGTGAAAGGGGACAGGGGGGACAGACCCAGTACTTC
TRBV2	-	TRBJ2-2	-	CASSAVSTKSTGELFF	TGTGCCAGCAGTGCTGTCTCGACTAAATCCACCGGGGAGCTGTTTTTT
TRBV6-2/TRBV6-3	TRBD2	TRBJ2-1	-	CASSLLAGGPGTYNEQFF	TGTGCCAGCAGTCTTCTAGCGGGAGGGCCAGGCACCTACAATGAGCAGTTCTTC
TRBV4-1	-	TRBJ1-3	few	CASSQDEVWLSNTIYF	TGCGCCAGCAGCCAAGATGAGGTTTGGTTGTCCAACACCATATATTTT
TRBV5-6	-	TRBJ1-6	-	CASSLFAGVYSPLHF	TGTGCCAGCAGCTTGTTTGCAGGGGTTTATTCACCCCTCCACTTT
TRBV7-3	-	TRBJ2-1	-	CASSQGERQFF	TGTGCCAGCAGCCAAGGGGAAAGGCAGTTCTTC
TRBV30	TRBD2	TRBJ2-4	-	CAWRPLAGRAKNIQYF	TGTGCCTGGAGGCCACTAGCGGGACGAGCCAAAAACATTCAGTACTTC
TRBV6-5	TRBD2	TRBJ2-1	once	CASSLAGGPNNEQFF	TGTGCCAGCAGTTTAGCGGGAGGGCCTAACAATGAGCAGTTCTTC
TRBV4-1	TRBD1	TRBJ1-1	-	CASSLQGWGTEAFF	TGCGCCAGCAGCTTACAGGGGTGGGGCACTGAAGCTTTCTTT
TRBV24-1	TRBD1	TRBJ2-1	-	CATSDFDRGLNNEQFF	TGTGCCACCAGTGATTTCGACAGGGGGCTCAACAATGAGCAGTTCTTC
TRBV20-1	TRBD1	TRBJ1-3	-	CSASQGALAGNTIYF	TGCAGTGCTAGTCAGGGGGCCTTGGCTGGAAACACCATATATTTT
TRBV29-1	-	TRBJ2-7	-	CSVEARGYEQYF	TGCAGCGTTGAGGCCAGGGGCTACGAGCAGTACTTC
TRBV14	-	TRBJ2-1	-	CASSQYRDLREQFF	TGTGCCAGCAGCCAATATCGGGATCTCAGGGAGCAGTTCTTC
TRBV19	-	TRBJ1-5	-	CASSTSWGGTSPQHF	TGTGCCAGTAGTACCTCTTGGGGGGGGACCAGCCCCCAGCATTTT
TRBV5-1	TRBD1	TRBJ1-2	-	CASSSGQGLDHYGYTF	TGCGCCAGCAGCTCGGGACAGGGGTTAGATCACTATGGCTACACCTTC
TRBV13	-	TRBJ1-6	-	CASSLKRLRNNSPLHF	TGTGCCAGCAGCTTAAAAAGGCTGAGGAATAATTCACCCCTCCACTTT
TRBV27	TRBD2	TRBJ2-7	-	CASSITSGGTYEQYF	TGTGCCAGCAGTATTACTAGCGGAGGCACCTACGAGCAGTACTTC
TRBV28	-	TRBJ1-6	-	CASRFLLSYNSPLHF	TGTGCCAGCAGGTTCTTGTTATCCTATAATTCACCCCTCCACTTT
TRBV15	TRBD1	TRBJ1-5	-	CATSRETGDWQPQHF	TGTGCCACCAGCAGAGAGACAGGGGACTGGCAGCCCCAGCATTTT
TRBV2	-	TRBJ1-1	-	CASTEGLKNTEAFF	TGTGCCAGCACCGAAGGACTAAAAAACACTGAAGCTTTCTTT
TRBV7-2	-	TRBJ1-1	-	CASSLASGGELEAFF	TGTGCCAGCAGCTTAGCGAGCGGAGGGGAGTTGGAGGCTTTCTTT
TRBV7-2	-	TRBJ2-3	-	CASSLQGGTDTQYF	TGTGCCAGCAGCTTACAGGGCGGCACAGATACGCAGTATTTT
TRBV2	TRBD1	TRBJ1-1	-	CASSTGGWTEAFF	TGTGCCAGCAGTACAGGGGGGTGGACTGAAGCTTTCTTT
TRBV11-2	-	TRBJ2-4	-	CASSLGLTGRNIQYF	TGTGCCAGCAGCTTAGGATTGACAGGACGAAACATTCAGTACTTC
TRBV7-2	TRBD1	TRBJ1-2	-	CASSYRGYGYTF	TGTGCCAGCAGCTACAGGGGCTATGGCTACACCTTC
TRBV2	-	TRBJ1-5	few	CASSVVSRLTYQPQHF	TGTGCCAGCAGTGTGGTTTCGCGGTTAACCTATCAGCCCCAGCATTTT
TRBV5-1	TRBD1	TRBJ2-1	-	CARRQGSKDEQFF	TGCGCCAGAAGACAGGGGTCGAAGGATGAGCAGTTCTTC